This record covers a single T cell receptor (beta chain). Its target is not known. Using a J-beta primer mix together with a sample-barcoded 5' primer, a second PCR was run for roughly 7 to 12 cycles. TCRdb analysed the 5' RACE reads with MiXCR anew, one entry per CDR3 protein. The data contain around 940,000 distinct CDR3 sequences, just over 50% of them singletons. This record belongs to a study of blood T cells in healthy people across ages. Study findings and constraints: While age rose, TCR beta diversity per million T cells dropped in a roughly linear way. The authors considered diversity estimates from one million T cells to be underestimates. Possibly, changes in expanded clonotypes were confounded because donor CMV status was unknown.

Healthy individuals of Caucasian origin from Russia, aged roughly 6 to 100, served as donors. This CDR3 contains 13 residues. V lost 4 bases and J 9 bases, leaving 10 bases between the germline ends. Per the germline V gene, CDR1 is LGHDT and CDR2 is YNNKEL (reference sequence). V gene TRBV3-1 combines with J gene TRBJ1-6; D remains unclear. The sequenced material came from blood. This sequence originates from a woman aged 60-75 years in good health. The CDR3, as DNA: TGTGCCAGCAGCCTCGCCAATCCTTCACCCCTCCACTTT. It is translated as CASSLANPSPLHF.